The sequence of this TCR beta chain was determined in a study of vaccination and CD4 T cells after COVID-19. Turning to the study itself: Overlapping peptides covering the spike proteins of SARS-CoV-2, HCoV-NL63, HCoV-OC43 and HCoV-229E were added to stimulate cells. Overall study results and limits: Median reactive clonotypes, those recognizing SARS-CoV-2, rose from around 20 to 38, not significantly.

The CDR3 is 14 residues long. V gave up 6 bases and J gave up 5 bases; unmatched junction bases: 5. Looked up from germline, CDR1 is ENHRY and CDR2 is SYGVKD. Sample treatment: approximately 10-day PBMC culture with coronavirus spike peptide pools or control peptides (ViraFEST assay). It was before the COVID-19 pandemic (2011-2018) that the unexposed donor's CD4+ T cells were collected. The Oncomine TCR Beta short-read assay sequenced DNA from cultured CD4+ T cells. One entry per CDR3 protein, called by TCRdb with MiXCR from the PCR reads. The repertoire consists of roughly 2,200 distinct CDR3 sequences, with less than 20% occurring once and the leading ten covering over 20%. In its sample, this clonotype was seen a few times. What it binds is not known.

The clonotype was recovered from a human donor in good health. The rearrangement links TRBV10-3 to TRBJ2-1, with 9 bases that match TRBD2. The sequencing input was CD4+ T cells from blood, cultured in vitro. In nucleotides, the CDR3 is TGTGCCATCAGATTGACTAGCGGTAACAATGAGCAGTTCTTC. It encodes CAIRLTSGNNEQFF.